The clone carrying this TCR beta chain was picked up a small number of times. Its matching antigen is unknown. This specimen belongs to a study of STAT5B mutations in CD4+ large granular lymphocyte leukemia. Broader study findings: CD4-sorted patient repertoires seemed more clonal than healthy CD4+ repertoires. The CD4+ versus CD8+ T-LGLL clonality difference may reflect limited sample size.

Germline CDR1 SQVTM, CDR2 ANQGSEA. The CDR3 consists of 14 residues. With 4 bases clipped from V and 0 bases from J, the junction kept 2 bases outside the gene matches. In the original processing: Lowest detectable productive clonotype frequency was 2.59 x 10-5. Only in-frame clones appear in the TCRdb table, and some are missing; sequencing was by immunoSEQ multiplex PCR. V, J and clone size reflect that table, while D and trimming were determined from the DNA. The table shows 35,000 to 45,000 clones, with just over 85% occurring only once. This TCR was recovered from a human donor in good health. V usage is TRBV29-1 and J usage is TRBJ1-5; the match to TRBD1 covers 8 bases. The sequenced sample consisted of CD4+ T cells from blood buffy coats. In DNA form, the CDR3 reads TGCAGCGTTGGGACAGGGAGTAGCAATCAGCCCCAGCATTTT. Its protein is CSVGTGSSNQPQHF.